This T cell receptor (beta chain) is drawn from a study of lymphopenia after photon versus proton radiotherapy. Study-wide results and caveats: A bigger post-nadir fall in TCR diversity correlated inversely with survival time in deceased patients. Under photons, naive T cells and diversity fell while effector/memory populations rose. Oligoclonal CD8+ Temra expansion after nadir drove photon patients' diversity drop.

From germline, CDR1 is SGHAT and CDR2 FQNNGV. The CDR3 is 15 amino acids. Trimming pared 5 bases from V and 2 bases from J, leaving 10 bases between. As regards this clone: Its antigen remains unidentified.

The repertoire was sequenced with immunoSEQ multiplex PCR; TCRdb's copy has only in-frame clones and lacks some. The profile covers around 22,000 clones, with over 65% appearing a single time and roughly 24% taken by the ten largest. The material was peripheral blood, obtained from a patient treated with photon-based radiotherapy. This chain joins TRBV11-2 and TRBJ2-6; no reliable D call. The source of this sequence is a man in his forties with gastric cancer. Here the CDR3 reads CASSLGWAGANVLTF. CDR3 in DNA: TGTGCCAGCAGCCTGGGCTGGGCTGGGGCCAACGTCCTGACTTTC. The entire variable domain, with the rest obtained from reference TRBV11-2 and TRBJ2-6, is as follows: EAGVAQSPRYKIIEKRQSVAFWCNPISGHATLYWYQQILGQGPKLLIQFQNNGVVDDSQLPKDRFSAERLKGVDSTLKIQPAKLEDSAVYLCASSLGWAGANVLTFGAGSRLTVL.